Below are 6 T cell receptor beta chains sequenced from a single sample in a study of cytomegalovirus exposure and HLA in healthy donors. The primer mix had 60 Vbeta and 13 Jbeta primers. Sequencing used immunoSEQ multiplex PCR; TCRdb keeps in-frame clones, though not all of them. The sample contains 140,000 or so clones, about three fifths of which appear only once. The source material was PBMCs. All receptors come from a male donor in good health and CMV-seronegative.

This clone has only a few counts. The genes are TRBV7-9 and TRBJ1-1; D may be TRBD1 (6 bases). V lost 2 bases to trimming and J lost 6 bases, with 19 bases between them. CDR3 length: 16 residues. The germline V gene encodes CDR1 SEHNR and CDR2 FQNEAQ (reference sequence). This CDR3 reads CASSLNGRGRYPEAFF. The CDR3 DNA reads as TGTGCCAGCAGCTTAAATGGCAGGGGACGGTACCCTGAAGCTTTCTTT.

The J gene is TRBJ2-5, the V gene TRBV27; 7 bases align to TRBD1. The tail of the sequence fits TRBJ2-7 better, so the J call may be wrong. This CDR3 has 14 residues. CDR1 MNHEY and CDR2 SMNVEV come from the germline V gene (reference sequence). CDR3 loop: CASSFSGQNYEQYF. The DNA for the CDR3 is TGTGCCAGCAGTTTCTCGGGACAGAACTACGAGCAGTACTTC.

In its sample, this clone was seen a few times. This sequence joins TRBV11-3 and TRBJ2-3; TRBD1 is a possible D gene (6 bases). Trimming pared 5 bases from V and 6 bases from J, leaving 18 bases between. Per germline, CDR1 SGHNT and CDR2 YENEEA. CDR3 length: 15 residues. CDR3 coding DNA: TGTGCCAGCAGCAAAAAGGCAGGGGTTTGGGATACGCAGTATTTT. Residues: CASSKKAGVWDTQYF.

V usage is TRBV28 and J usage is TRBJ2-1, with D possibly being TRBD2 (7 bases). The CDR3 is 16 amino acids. With 1 base removed from V and 5 bases from J, the gap between germline ends came to 15 bases. Germline CDR1 is MDHEN and CDR2 is SYDVKM. CDR3 in amino acids: CASSLFGGGRHNEQFF. In DNA, the CDR3 is TGTGCCAGCAGTTTATTTGGCGGGGGCCGTCACAATGAGCAGTTCTTC.

V is TRBV28 and J is TRBJ1-2; 8 bases align to TRBD1. CDR1 and CDR2 from the germline V gene are MDHEN and SYDVKM. The CDR3 is 14 residues long. The V and J ends lost 4 bases and 4 bases, in that order; junction bases with no gene match: 5. The CDR3 nucleotides are TGTGCCAGCAGTTCGTGGACAGGGCCCTATGGCTACACCTTC. Its translation is CASSSWTGPYGYTF.

V usage is TRBV5-4 and J usage is TRBJ2-3; D unclear. This CDR3 spans 12 amino acids. The V and J ends lost 2 bases and 6 bases respectively, with 7 bases between them. Looked up from germline, CDR1 is SGHNT and CDR2 is YYREEE (reference sequence). The CDR3 bases are TGTGCCAGCAGCTTTCAGGCGGATACGCAGTATTTT. This gives the protein CASSFQADTQYF.